This T cell receptor (beta chain) was sequenced during a study of blood T cell repertoires in COVID-19. Study-wide background: Some COVID-19 samples were acute and others convalescent; all came from the United States, Italy and Spain. The analysed material was cDNA or gDNA that came from T cells, B-cell-depleted T cells, or PBMCs.

In the study's own analysis: From reference gene primer amplification, estimates of nucleated cell counts were derived. The data were produced by immunoSEQ multiplex PCR, yet TCRdb's version contains in-frame clones alone and is incomplete. The DNA was the basis for D and trimming; V, J and clone size are from that table. The sample consists of hundreds of thousands of clones, 85% to 90% of them appearing once. Germline V gives CDR1 MNHEY, CDR2 SMNVEV (reference sequence). The ends lost 6 bases at V and 0 bases at J; junction bases unmatched: 8. The CDR3 is 15 residues long. The sequence derives from a man in his 70s with acute or convalescent COVID-19. The source material was peripheral blood. The chain uses TRBV27 and TRBJ2-7, with 7 bases that match TRBD1. The CDR3 region has the DNA TGTGCCAGCAGACTAGGACAGGAAAGCTCCTACGAGCAGTACTTC. This gives the protein CASRLGQESSYEQYF.